The clone carrying this T cell receptor beta chain showed up just once. This entry comes from a study of blood T cell repertoires in COVID-19. Study-level information: From the United States, Italy and Spain came samples of acute and convalescent COVID-19. T cells, B-cell-depleted T cells, or PBMCs supplied cDNA or gDNA.

Deletions cut 6 bases from V and 7 bases from J, with 9 bases between. Germline CDR1 and CDR2: SQVTM and ANQGSEA. This CDR3 comprises 11 residues. Under the authors' procedure: Estimation of nucleated cell counts was performed using reference gene primer amplification. Here immunoSEQ multiplex PCR was the method, and the copy in TCRdb shows in-frame clones only, minus some. The V and J calls and clone size were taken over from that table, and D and trimming were inferred from the DNA. Seen here are 150,000 or so clones, 75% to 90% observed once, and the top ten hold roughly 6.6%. The sample was peripheral blood. The receptor comes from an elderly man with acute or convalescent COVID-19. The chain carries TRBV29-1 and TRBJ1-4; D unresolved. This CDR3 is CSVRESEKLFF. The CDR3 DNA reads TGCAGCGTCCGAGAGAGTGAAAAACTGTTTTTT. The variable domain in full, completed from reference TRBV29-1 and TRBJ1-4, reads SAVISQKPSRDICQRGTSLTIQCQVDSQVTMMFWYRQQPGQSLTLIATANQGSEATYESGFVIDKFPISRPNLTFSTLTVSNMSPEDSSIYLCSVRESEKLFFGSGTQLSVL.